The text below deals with one TCR beta chain. These data are taken from a study of control samples from healthy donors and cancer patients. Sequencing used immunoSEQ multiplex PCR; TCRdb keeps in-frame clones, though not all of them. In the table there are about 170,000 clones, more than 85% of which are singletons. J lost 7 bases, V lost 2 bases, and 2 bases had no gene match. The germline V gene encodes CDR1 SGHRS and CDR2 YFSETQ. This CDR3 spans 15 amino acids. The sample taken for sequencing was blood. The TCR comes from a woman in her thirties or forties in good health. The chain links TRBV5-1 to TRBJ2-1, with 14 positions matching TRBD2. This CDR3 is CASSFRTSGGNEQFF. The CDR3 DNA reads as TGCGCCAGCAGCTTCCGGACTAGCGGGGGGAATGAGCAGTTCTTC.